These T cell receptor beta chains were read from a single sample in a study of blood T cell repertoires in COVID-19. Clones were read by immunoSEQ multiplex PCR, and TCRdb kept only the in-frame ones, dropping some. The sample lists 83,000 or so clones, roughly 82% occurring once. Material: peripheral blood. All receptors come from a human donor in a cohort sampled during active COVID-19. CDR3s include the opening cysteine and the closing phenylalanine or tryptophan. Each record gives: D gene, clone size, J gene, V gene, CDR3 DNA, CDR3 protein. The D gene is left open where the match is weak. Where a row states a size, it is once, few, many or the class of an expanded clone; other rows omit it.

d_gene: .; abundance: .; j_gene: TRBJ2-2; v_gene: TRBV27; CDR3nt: TGTGCCAGCGGTGAACGGGAAGTGGCCGCGAACACCGGGGAGCTGTTTTTT; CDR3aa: CASGEREVAANTGELFF
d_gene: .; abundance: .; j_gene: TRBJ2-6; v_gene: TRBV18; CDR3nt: TGTGCCAGCTCCCAGCGGTCGCAGGCCACGAATGAAGGCGTCCTGACTTTC; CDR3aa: CASSQRSQATNEGVLTF
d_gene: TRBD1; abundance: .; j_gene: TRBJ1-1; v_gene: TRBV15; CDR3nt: TGTGCCACCAGCAGAGGGACAGGGGGTTCGTTTGCTGAAGCTTTCTTT; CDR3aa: CATSRGTGGSFAEAFF
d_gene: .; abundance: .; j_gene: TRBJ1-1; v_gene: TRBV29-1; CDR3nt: TGCAGCGCCTCGAACAGGGCTGAAGCTTTCTTT; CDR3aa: CSASNRAEAFF
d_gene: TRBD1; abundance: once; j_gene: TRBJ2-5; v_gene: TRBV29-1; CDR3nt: TGCAGCGTTGACCGGTGGATTCCGACAGGGGCGATTCAAGAGACCCAGTACTTC; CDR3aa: CSVDRWIPTGAIQETQYF
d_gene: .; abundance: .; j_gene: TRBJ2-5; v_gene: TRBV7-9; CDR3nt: TGTGCCAGCAGCCCCCTGTGGGCAAGACGCACGCAAGAGACCCAGTACTTC; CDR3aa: CASSPLWARRTQETQYF
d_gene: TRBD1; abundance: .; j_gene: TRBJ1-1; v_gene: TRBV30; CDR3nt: TGTGCCTGGAACACAGGGGTTGGCACTGAAGCTTTCTTT; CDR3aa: CAWNTGVGTEAFF
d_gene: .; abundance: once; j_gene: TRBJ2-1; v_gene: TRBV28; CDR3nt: TGTGCCAGCTTCTCGAATCCCTACAGGACGAGCTCCTACAATGAGCAGTTCTTC; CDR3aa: CASFSNPYRTSSYNEQFF
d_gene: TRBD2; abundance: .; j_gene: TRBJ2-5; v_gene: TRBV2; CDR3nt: TGTGCCAGCAGTGAACCGGGGGGATCCCAAGAGACCCAGTACTTC; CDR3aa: CASSEPGGSQETQYF
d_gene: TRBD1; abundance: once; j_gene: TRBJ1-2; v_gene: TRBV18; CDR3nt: TGTGCCAGCTCACAACAGGGGGCGACCCTTTACTATGGCTACACCTTC; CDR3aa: CASSQQGATLYYGYTF
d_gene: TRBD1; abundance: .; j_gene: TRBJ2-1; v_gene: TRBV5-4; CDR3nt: TGTGCCAGCAGCTCGGACAGGGGCTCCTACAATGAGCAGTTCTTC; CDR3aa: CASSSDRGSYNEQFF
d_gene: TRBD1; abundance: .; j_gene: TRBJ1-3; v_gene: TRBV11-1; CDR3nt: TGTGCCAGCAGCCTCTACCGGACAGGAGCTGGAAACACCATATATTTT; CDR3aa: CASSLYRTGAGNTIYF
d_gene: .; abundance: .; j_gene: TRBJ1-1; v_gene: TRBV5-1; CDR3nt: TGCGCCAGCAGCCCTCAAGTACGGGGGGAAGACACTGAAGCTTTCTTT; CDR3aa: CASSPQVRGEDTEAFF
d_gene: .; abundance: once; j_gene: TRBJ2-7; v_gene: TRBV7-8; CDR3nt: TGTGCCAGCAGCTTTGGGGCGTCTACGAGAGAGCAGTACTTC; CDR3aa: CASSFGASTREQYF
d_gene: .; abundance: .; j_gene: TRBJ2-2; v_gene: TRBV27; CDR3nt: TGTGCCAGCACCGGTCCACTCCAAACCGGGGAGCTGTTTTTT; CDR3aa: CASTGPLQTGELFF
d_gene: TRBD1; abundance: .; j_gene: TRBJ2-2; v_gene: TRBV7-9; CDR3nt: TGTGCCAGCACGCCGGGACAGGGGTACACCGGGGAGCTGTTTTTT; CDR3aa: CASTPGQGYTGELFF
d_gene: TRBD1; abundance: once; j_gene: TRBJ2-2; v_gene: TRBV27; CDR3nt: TGTGCCAGCAGTCCTGTCGGGACAGGACTCACCGGGGAGCTGTTTTTT; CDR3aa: CASSPVGTGLTGELFF